The rows below give T cell receptor beta chains drawn from one sample of a study of molecular identifiers for immune sequencing clone quantification. TCRdb fed the PCR reads into MiXCR, producing one record per CDR3 protein. The sample lists about 510,000 distinct CDR3 sequences; 20% to 25% were seen once. Material for sequencing was naive CD8+ T cells from blood, with Jurkat cell RNA spiked in. The source of these receptors is a human donor in good health. Some libraries in this study had Jurkat cell RNA spiked in. Each CDR3 is given with its conserved first and last residue. Each record gives: J gene, V gene, clone size, D gene, CDR3 protein, CDR3 DNA. D genes are given only for firm matches. Rows may omit the clone size; those that give it use once, few, many or a size class.

TRBJ2-3 TRBV6-2/TRBV6-3 few . CATQDSGPADTQYF TGTGCCACCCAAGACAGTGGACCTGCAGATACGCAGTATTTT
TRBJ2-5 TRBV5-4 many TRBD2 CASSPSGLAGGFQETQYF TGTGCCAGCAGCCCGTCCGGACTAGCGGGGGGATTCCAAGAGACCCAGTACTTC
TRBJ2-2 TRBV19 . . CASSIMGTPNTGELFF TGTGCCAGTAGTATAATGGGGACACCGAACACCGGGGAGCTGTTTTTT
TRBJ2-3 TRBV19 . . CATSPGPPDTQYF TGTGCCACCAGCCCGGGACCGCCAGATACGCAGTATTTT
TRBJ1-1 TRBV29-1 many TRBD1 CSVDDRGEAFF TGCAGCGTAGACGACAGGGGAGAAGCTTTCTTT
TRBJ2-3 TRBV5-1 . TRBD2 CASSLVLAGGSDTQYF TGCGCCAGCAGCTTGGTTCTAGCGGGAGGGTCAGATACGCAGTATTTT
TRBJ1-2 TRBV28 . . CASSLGDGPTRGYTF TGTGCCAGCAGTTTGGGGGACGGCCCTACGAGGGGCTACACCTTC
TRBJ2-7 TRBV27 . TRBD1 CASSHPRGTGTYELYF TGTGCCAGCAGTCACCCCCGCGGGACAGGGACCTACGAGCTGTACTTC
TRBJ2-1 TRBV12-3/TRBV12-4 few TRBD2 CASSSGLADNEQFF TGTGCCAGCAGTTCGGGACTAGCGGACAATGAGCAGTTCTTC
TRBJ2-5 TRBV25-1 few . CASSEGGGPNQETQYF TGTGCCAGCAGTGAAGGAGGGGGCCCAAACCAAGAGACCCAGTACTTC
TRBJ2-7 TRBV27 few TRBD1 CASSPVGYRGYEQYF TGTGCCAGCAGTCCAGTTGGATACAGGGGTTACGAGCAGTACTTC
TRBJ2-3 TRBV7-6 many TRBD1 CASSLFPGQGTDTQYF TGTGCCAGCAGCTTATTCCCGGGACAGGGTACAGATACGCAGTATTTT